The entry that follows covers one TCR beta chain sequence. Its antigen is undetermined. A much bigger clone sits one base away, suggesting this may be a read error. This sample stems from a study of blood T cells in healthy people across ages. Regarding the study as a whole: A roughly linear age-dependent decrease characterized TCR beta diversity per million T cells. Higher diversity, along with more naive CD4+ cells, distinguished long-lived donors from aged donors.

The use of a sample-barcoded 5' primer and a J-beta primer mix characterized a second PCR of about 7 to 12 cycles. Each cDNA molecule, via a template-switch adaptor with 12 random nucleotides, was tagged. From the 5' RACE reads, TCRdb called clonotypes with MiXCR, one entry per CDR3 protein. The sample lists about 1,500,000 distinct CDR3 sequences; roughly 30% were seen once. The CDR3 is 13 residues long. Looked up from germline, CDR1 is SGDLS and CDR2 is YYNGEE. The sequence came from a woman aged 25 to 39 in good health. The sample consisted of blood. V and J are TRBV9 and TRBJ2-7; TRBD2 is a possible D gene (7 bases). CDR3 amino acids: CANSVGGVSEQYF. The CDR3 coding sequence is TGTGCCAACAGCGTAGGGGGGGTGAGCGAGCAGTACTTC.